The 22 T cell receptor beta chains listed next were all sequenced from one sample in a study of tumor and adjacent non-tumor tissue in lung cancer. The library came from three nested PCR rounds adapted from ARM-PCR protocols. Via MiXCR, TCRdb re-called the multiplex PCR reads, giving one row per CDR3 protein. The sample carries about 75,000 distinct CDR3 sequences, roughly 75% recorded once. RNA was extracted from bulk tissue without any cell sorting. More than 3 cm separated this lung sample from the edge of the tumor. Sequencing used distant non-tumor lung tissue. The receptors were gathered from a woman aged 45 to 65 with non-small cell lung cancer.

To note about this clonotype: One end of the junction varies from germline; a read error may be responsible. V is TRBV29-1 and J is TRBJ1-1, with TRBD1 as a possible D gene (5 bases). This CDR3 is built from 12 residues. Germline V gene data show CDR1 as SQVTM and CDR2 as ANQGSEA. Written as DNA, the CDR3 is TGCATCGTTGGGGCGCAGAATACTGAAGCTTTCTTT. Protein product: CIVGAQNTEAFF.

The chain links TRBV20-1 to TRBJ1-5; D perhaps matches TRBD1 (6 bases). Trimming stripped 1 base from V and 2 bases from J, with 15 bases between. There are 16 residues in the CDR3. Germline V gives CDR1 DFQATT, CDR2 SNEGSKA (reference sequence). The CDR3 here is CSARVPTGLGNQPQHF. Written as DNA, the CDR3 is TGCAGTGCTAGAGTCCCTACAGGGCTCGGCAATCAGCCCCAGCATTTT.

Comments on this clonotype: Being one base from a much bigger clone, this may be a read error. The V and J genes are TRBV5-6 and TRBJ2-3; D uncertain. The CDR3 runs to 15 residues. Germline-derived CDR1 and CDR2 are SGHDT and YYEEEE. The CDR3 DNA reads TGTGACAGCAGCTTGGGGTCCGCAAGCACAGATACGCAGTATTTT. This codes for CDSSLGSASTDTQYF. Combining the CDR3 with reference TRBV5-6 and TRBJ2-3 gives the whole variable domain DAGVTQSPTHLIKTRGQQVTLRCSPKSGHDTVSWYQQALGQGPQFIFQYYEEEERQRGNFPDRFSGHQFPNYSSELNVNALLLGDSALYLCDSSLGSASTDTQYFGPGTRLTVL.

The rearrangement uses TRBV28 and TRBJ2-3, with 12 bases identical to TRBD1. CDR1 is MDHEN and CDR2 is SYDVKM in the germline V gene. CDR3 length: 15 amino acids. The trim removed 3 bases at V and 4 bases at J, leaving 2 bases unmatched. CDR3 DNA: TGTGCCAGCAGTTTGGGACAGGGGGCAGCAGATACGCAGTATTTT. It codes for CASSLGQGAADTQYF.

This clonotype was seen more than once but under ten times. CDR3 in amino acids: CASSPLKGQGNQETQYF. The DNA for the CDR3 is TGTGCCAGCAGCCCATTAAAGGGACAGGGTAACCAAGAGACCCAGTACTTC. The V call is TRBV7-9, the J call TRBJ2-5; 9 bases line up with TRBD1. Looked up from germline, CDR1 is SEHNR and CDR2 is FQNEAQ (reference sequence). The CDR3 is 17 residues long. The junction had 10 bases not matched to a gene; V was cut back by 5 bases and J by 0 bases.

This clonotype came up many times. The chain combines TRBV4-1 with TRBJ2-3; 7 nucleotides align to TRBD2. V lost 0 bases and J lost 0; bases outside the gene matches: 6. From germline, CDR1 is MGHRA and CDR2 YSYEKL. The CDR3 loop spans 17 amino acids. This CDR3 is CASSQEPSSGSTDTQYF. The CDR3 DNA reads TGCGCCAGCAGCCAAGAACCTTCTAGCGGAAGCACAGATACGCAGTATTTT.

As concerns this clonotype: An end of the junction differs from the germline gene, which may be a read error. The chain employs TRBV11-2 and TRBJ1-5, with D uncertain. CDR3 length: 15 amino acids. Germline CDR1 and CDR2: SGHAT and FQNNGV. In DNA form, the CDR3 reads TGTGCCAGCAGCCTAGCGGGCCTAGGCAATCAGCCCCAGGATTTT. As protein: CASSLAGLGNQPQDF.

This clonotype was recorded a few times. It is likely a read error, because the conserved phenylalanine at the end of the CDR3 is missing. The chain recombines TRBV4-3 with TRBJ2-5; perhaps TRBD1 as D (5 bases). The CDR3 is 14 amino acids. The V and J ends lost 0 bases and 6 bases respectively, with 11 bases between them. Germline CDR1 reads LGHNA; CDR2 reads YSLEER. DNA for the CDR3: TGCGCCAGCAGCCAAGATCATACAGGAAAGACCCAGTACTTA. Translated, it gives CASSQDHTGKTQYL.

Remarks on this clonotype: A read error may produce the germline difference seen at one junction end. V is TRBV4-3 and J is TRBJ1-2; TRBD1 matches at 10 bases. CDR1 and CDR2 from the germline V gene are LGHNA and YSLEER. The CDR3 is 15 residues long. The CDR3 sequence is CVSSPGTGATYGYTF. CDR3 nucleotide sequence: TGCGTCAGCAGCCCTGGGACAGGGGCTACCTATGGCTACACTTTC.

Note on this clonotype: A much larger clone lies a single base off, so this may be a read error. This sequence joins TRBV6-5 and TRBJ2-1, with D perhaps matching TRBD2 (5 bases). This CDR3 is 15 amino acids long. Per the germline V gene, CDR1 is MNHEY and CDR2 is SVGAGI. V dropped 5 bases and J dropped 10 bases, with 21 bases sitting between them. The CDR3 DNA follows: TGTGCCAGCAGTATCTCGGACGGAAAGGGAGTGGAGCAGTTCTTC. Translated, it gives CASSISDGKGVEQFF.

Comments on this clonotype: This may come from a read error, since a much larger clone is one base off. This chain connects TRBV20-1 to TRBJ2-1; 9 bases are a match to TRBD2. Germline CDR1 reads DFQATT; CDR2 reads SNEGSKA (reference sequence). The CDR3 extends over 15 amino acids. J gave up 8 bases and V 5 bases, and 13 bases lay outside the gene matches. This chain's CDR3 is CSAAPLAGSWHEQFF. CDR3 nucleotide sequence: TGCAGTGCTGCTCCTCTAGCGGGGTCTTGGCATGAGCAGTTCTTC.

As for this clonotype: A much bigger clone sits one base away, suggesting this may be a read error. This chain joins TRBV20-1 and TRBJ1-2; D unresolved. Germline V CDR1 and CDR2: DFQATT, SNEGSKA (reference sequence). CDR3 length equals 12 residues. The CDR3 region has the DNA TGCGGTGCTTTACGCCCGGACTATGGCTACACCTTC. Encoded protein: CGALRPDYGYTF.

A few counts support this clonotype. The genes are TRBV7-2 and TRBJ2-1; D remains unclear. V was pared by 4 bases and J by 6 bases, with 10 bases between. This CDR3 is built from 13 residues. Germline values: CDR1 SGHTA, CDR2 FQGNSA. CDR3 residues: CASSSYLSNEQFF. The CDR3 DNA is TGTGCCAGCAGCTCCTACCTAAGCAATGAGCAGTTCTTC. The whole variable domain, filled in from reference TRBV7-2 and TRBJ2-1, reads GAGVSQSPSNKVTEKGKDVELRCDPISGHTALYWYRQSLGQGLEFLIYFQGNSAPDKSGLPSDRFSAERTGGSVSTLTIQRTQQEDSAVYLCASSSYLSNEQFFGPGTRLTVL.

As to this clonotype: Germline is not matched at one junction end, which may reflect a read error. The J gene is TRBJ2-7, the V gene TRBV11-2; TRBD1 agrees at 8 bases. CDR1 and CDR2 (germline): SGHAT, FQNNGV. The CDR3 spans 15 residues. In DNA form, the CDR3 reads TGTCCCAGCAGCTCGGGGACAGGCCGGACATACGAGGAGTACTTC. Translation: CPSSSGTGRTYEEYF.

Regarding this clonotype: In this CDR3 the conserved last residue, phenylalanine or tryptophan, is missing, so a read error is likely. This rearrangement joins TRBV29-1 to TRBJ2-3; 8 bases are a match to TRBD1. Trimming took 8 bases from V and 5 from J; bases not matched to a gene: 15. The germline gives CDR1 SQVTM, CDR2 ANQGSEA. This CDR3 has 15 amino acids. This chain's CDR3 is CSTEFGTGGGDTQYI. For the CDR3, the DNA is TGCAGCACCGAGTTCGGGACAGGCGGTGGAGATACGCAGTATATT.

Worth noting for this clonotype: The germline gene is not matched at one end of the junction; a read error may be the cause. CDR3 sequence (DNA): TGCAGTGCACCAAGTCCCCAAGGGACCCAGTACTTC. Its translation: CSAPSPQGTQYF. The rearrangement uses TRBV20-1 and TRBJ2-5; D is uncertain. The CDR3 is made up of 12 amino acids. CDR1 is DFQATT and CDR2 is SNEGSKA in the germline V gene (reference sequence).

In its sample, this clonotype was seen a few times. The CDR3 nucleotides read TGTGCCAGCAGGTCCATTACTAGCGGGTCTAGGAATGAGCAGTTCTTC. Its protein product is CASRSITSGSRNEQFF. The J gene is TRBJ2-1, the V gene TRBV28; 9 positions agree with TRBD2. The CDR3 runs to 16 residues. Trimming took 6 bases from V and 7 from J; bases not matched to a gene: 13. From germline, CDR1 is MDHEN and CDR2 SYDVKM.

This CDR3 is CASTPSWEGRNEQFF. CDR3 in DNA: TGTGCCAGCACCCCATCGTGGGAGGGCCGCAATGAGCAGTTCTTC. The genes are TRBV7-2 and TRBJ2-1; 7 positions agree with TRBD2. CDR3 length equals 15 residues. Germline CDR1 SGHTA, CDR2 FQGNSA. V lost 7 bases, J lost 6 bases, and 12 bases stayed unmatched. Together with reference TRBV7-2 and TRBJ2-1, the CDR3 gives the full variable domain: GAGVSQSPSNKVTEKGKDVELRCDPISGHTALYWYRQSLGQGLEFLIYFQGNSAPDKSGLPSDRFSAERTGGSVSTLTIQRTQQEDSAVYLCASTPSWEGRNEQFFGPGTRLTVL.

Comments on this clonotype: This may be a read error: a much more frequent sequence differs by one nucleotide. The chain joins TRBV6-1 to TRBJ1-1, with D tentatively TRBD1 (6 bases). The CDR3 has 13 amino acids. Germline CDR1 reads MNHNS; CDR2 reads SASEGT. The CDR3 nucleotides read TGTGCCAGCAGGCAGGGGATGAACACTGAAACTTTCTTT. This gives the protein CASRQGMNTETFF.

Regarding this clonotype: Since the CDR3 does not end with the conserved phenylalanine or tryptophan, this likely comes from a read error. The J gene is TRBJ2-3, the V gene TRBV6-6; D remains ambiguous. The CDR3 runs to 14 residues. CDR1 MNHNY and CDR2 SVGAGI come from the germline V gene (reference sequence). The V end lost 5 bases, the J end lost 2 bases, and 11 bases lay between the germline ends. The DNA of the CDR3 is TGTGCCAGCAGTCTCCAGTCTTTCACAGATACGCAGTATTAT. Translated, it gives CASSLQSFTDTQYY.

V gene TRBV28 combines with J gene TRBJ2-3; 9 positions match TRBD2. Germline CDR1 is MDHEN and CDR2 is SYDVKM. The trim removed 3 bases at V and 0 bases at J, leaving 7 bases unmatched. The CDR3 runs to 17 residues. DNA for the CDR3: TGTGCCAGCAGTTTCGTTATAGCGGGAGCTAGCACAGATACGCAGTATTTT. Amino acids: CASSFVIAGASTDTQYF.

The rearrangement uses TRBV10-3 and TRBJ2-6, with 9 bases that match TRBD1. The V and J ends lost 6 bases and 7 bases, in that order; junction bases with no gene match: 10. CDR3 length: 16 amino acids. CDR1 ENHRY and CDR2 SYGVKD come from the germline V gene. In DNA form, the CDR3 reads TGTGCCATCAGCCCCGAGACAGGGGGTGGCGCCAACGTCCTGACTTTC. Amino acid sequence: CAISPETGGGANVLTF.